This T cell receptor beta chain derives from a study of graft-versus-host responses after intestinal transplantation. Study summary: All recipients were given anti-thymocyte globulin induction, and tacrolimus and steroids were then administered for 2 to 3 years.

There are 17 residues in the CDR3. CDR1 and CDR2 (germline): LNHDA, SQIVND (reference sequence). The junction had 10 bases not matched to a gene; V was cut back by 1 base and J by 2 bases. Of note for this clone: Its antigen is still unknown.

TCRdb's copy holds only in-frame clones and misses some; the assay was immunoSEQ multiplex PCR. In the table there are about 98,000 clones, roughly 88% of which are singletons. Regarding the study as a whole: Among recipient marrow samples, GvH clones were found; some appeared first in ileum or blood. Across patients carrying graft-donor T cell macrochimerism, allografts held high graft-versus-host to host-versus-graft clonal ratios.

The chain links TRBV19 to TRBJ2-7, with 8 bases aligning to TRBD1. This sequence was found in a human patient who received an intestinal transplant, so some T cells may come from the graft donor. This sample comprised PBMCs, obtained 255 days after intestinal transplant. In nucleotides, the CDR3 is TGTGCCAGTAGTATAGCTGGACAGGGAAGTGGCCCCTACGAGCAGTACTTC. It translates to CASSIAGQGSGPYEQYF.